One and the same sample provided the 10 T cell receptor beta chains below, sequenced in a study of tumor-infiltrating lymphocytes in primary liver carcinoma. Constant-region priming of about 500 ng total RNA yielded TCR beta cDNA. Nested multiplex PCR, run for three rounds with slightly modified ARM-PCR, yielded TCR beta libraries. Both of the initial two PCR rounds ran for nine to eleven cycles and employed TRBV1-TRBV30 forward primers alongside a C-beta reverse primer. TCRdb re-called the multiplex PCR reads with MiXCR, one entry per CDR3 protein. Of about 21,000 distinct CDR3 sequences listed, roughly 79% are singletons. From roughly 20-30 mg of unsorted bulk tissue, DNA and RNA were co-extracted together. The sequencing sample was made of liver tumor tissue from sampling region 1. Subset noted: tumor region T1, superior pole. These receptors all come from a woman between 25 and 40 years old with primary liver carcinoma and hepatitis B virus infection.

As for this clonotype: A read error may account for a junction end that differs from germline. The chain links TRBV4-2 to TRBJ2-7; D is possibly TRBD2 (6 bases). The CDR3 loop spans 16 amino acids. Germline CDR1 is LGHNA and CDR2 is YNFKEQ. CDR3 nucleotides: TGTGCCATCAGCCAAGAAAATGTAGCGGCGTCCTACGAGCATTACTTC. Translated: CAISQENVAASYEHYF.

Turning to this clonotype: Since the CDR3 does not end with the conserved phenylalanine or tryptophan, this likely comes from a read error. This rearrangement joins TRBV5-4 to TRBJ2-3; 9 nucleotides line up with TRBD2. The length of the CDR3 is 18 residues. Germline V gene lookup returns CDR1 SGHNT and CDR2 YYREEE (reference sequence). The CDR3 DNA follows: TGTGCTAGCAGTAACCCGGCGGCTAGCGGGACTCGGACAGATACGCAGTATCTT. It is translated as CASSNPAASGTRTDTQYL.

This clonotype was seen just once. The chain employs TRBV6-6 and TRBJ2-3; 7 positions match TRBD2. The CDR3 is 17 amino acids. Germline lookup yields CDR1 MNHNY and CDR2 SVGAGI (reference sequence). Trimming cost V 2 bases and J 11 bases; bases outside gene matches: 19. The CDR3 sequence is CASSYTLYPGGQIGQYF. The CDR3 DNA sequence: TGTGCCAGCAGTTACACCTTATACCCGGGAGGCCAGATAGGGCAGTATTTT.

As concerns this clonotype: An end of the junction differs from the germline gene, which may be a read error. The J gene is TRBJ2-5, the V gene TRBV6-5; TRBD1 aligns across 10 bases. The CDR3 totals 13 residues. Germline values: CDR1 MNHEY, CDR2 SVGAGI. Here the CDR3 reads CGTSTDRGLTQYF. CDR3 sequence (DNA): TGTGGCACCAGTACCGACAGGGGGCTGACCCAGTACTTT.

This clonotype was observed a few times. The chain combines TRBV2 with TRBJ2-2; D unresolved. The CDR3 totals 16 residues. V lost 2 bases to trimming and J lost 5 bases, with 15 bases between them. Germline assignment: CDR1 SNHLY and CDR2 FYNNEI. CDR3 region: CASSEMGYKGTGELFF. Written as DNA, the CDR3 is TGTGCCAGCAGTGAAATGGGATATAAAGGTACCGGGGAGCTGTTTTTT.

In its sample, this clonotype was seen many times. The chain has TRBV12-3 or TRBV12-4 and TRBJ2-1, with D possibly matching TRBD2 (5 bases). Trimming cost V 6 bases and J 5 bases, with 8 bases left between them. The CDR3 sequence is 12 residues long. CDR3 coding DNA: TGTGCCAGCAGGGACTCAAACAATGAGCAGTTCTTC. This gives the protein CASRDSNNEQFF.

In the case of this clonotype: The junction departs from germline at one end; a sequencing error may be responsible. The V call is TRBV11-2, the J call TRBJ1-1, with a tentative D call TRBD1 (6 bases). Germline V gene data show CDR1 as SGHAT and CDR2 as FQNNGV. This CDR3 contains 14 residues. The CDR3 nucleotides are TGTGCCAGCAGATATACAAGGGGGAGGGTTGAAACTCTCTTT. Its protein product is CASRYTRGRVETLF.

Turning to this clonotype: The junction and the germline gene differ at one end; a read error may be behind it. The chain recombines TRBV12-3 or TRBV12-4 with TRBJ2-3, with 8 bases identical to TRBD1. The CDR3 sequence is 15 residues long. CDR3 loop: CASNLSSGGTDTQFF. Written as DNA, the CDR3 is TGTGCCAGCAATTTATCGTCAGGGGGCACAGATACGCAGTTTTTT.

This clonotype has at least ten counts. This chain uses TRBV12-3 or TRBV12-4 with TRBJ1-6; the D is unclear. V dropped 6 bases and J dropped 7 bases, with 7 bases sitting between them. The CDR3 length is 12 residues. CDR3 in amino acids: CASRDGNSPLHF. The CDR3 nucleotides read TGTGCCAGCAGGGACGGCAATTCACCCCTCCACTTT.

The count of this clonotype is one. A read error may produce the germline difference seen at one junction end. This chain joins TRBV11-1 and TRBJ1-1; 7 bases match TRBD1. Germline CDR1 SGHAT, CDR2 FQDESV (reference sequence). The CDR3 contains 15 residues. The DNA of the CDR3 is TGTGCCTGCATCTCAACCGGGACAGTGAACACTGAGGCTTTCTTT. Encoded protein: CACISTGTVNTEAFF.